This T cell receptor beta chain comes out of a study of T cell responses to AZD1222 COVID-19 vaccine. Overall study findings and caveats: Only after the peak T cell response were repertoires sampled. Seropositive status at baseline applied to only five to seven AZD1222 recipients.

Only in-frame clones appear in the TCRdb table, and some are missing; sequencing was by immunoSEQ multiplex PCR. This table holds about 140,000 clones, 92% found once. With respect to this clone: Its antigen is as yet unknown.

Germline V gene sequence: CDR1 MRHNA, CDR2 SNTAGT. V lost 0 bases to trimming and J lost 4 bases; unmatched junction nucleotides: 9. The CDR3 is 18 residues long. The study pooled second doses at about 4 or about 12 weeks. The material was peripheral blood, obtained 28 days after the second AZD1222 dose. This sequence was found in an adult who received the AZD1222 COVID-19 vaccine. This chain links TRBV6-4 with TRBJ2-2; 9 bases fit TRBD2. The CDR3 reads CASSDSWREGGSTGELFF. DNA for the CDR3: TGTGCCAGCAGTGACTCTTGGCGGGAGGGCGGATCCACCGGGGAGCTGTTTTTT.